This TCR beta chain was profiled in a study of blood T cell repertoires in COVID-19 (dated by TCRdb to 2020 to 2022). Background on the whole study: Collaborator samples came from the United States, Italy and Spain and covered acute and convalescent phases of COVID-19. A de-identified subject ID, COVID-19 status, age in years and sex were almost always included in the sample metadata. The samples were drawn from the first 160 participants of the ongoing ImmuneRACE study and from roughly 1,300 subjects provided by 6 global collaborators. HLA class I and class II types, where available, came from metadata supplied by the sample provider rather than from assay-based typing. The repertoires were made available in a free public database intended to serve as a resource for research on the immune response to SARS-CoV-2. Deeply sampled blood TCRbeta repertoires from subjects exposed to, actively infected with, or recovered from COVID-19 were included in the dataset. The prospective study material was composed of cDNA or gDNA derived from T cells, B-cell-depleted T cells, or PBMCs. Beyond this particular receptor, the publication reports: Clinical and demographic metadata were provided uncurated, with the amount varying by source and participant.

Each collaborating institution followed its own protocols to collect whole blood in K2EDTA tubes. Collaborator samples were shipped for TCRbeta analysis as frozen whole blood, isolated PBMCs, or DNA extracted from either sample type. In the germline V gene (reference sequence), CDR1 corresponds to LGHDT and CDR2 to YNNKEL. Trimming costs V 4 bases and J 6 bases, and their ends lie 15 bases apart. The CDR3 has 14 amino acids, counting the end cysteine and phenylalanine. Just the 42-base CDR3 DNA is kept, in frame starting at base 1. Details on this clone: No antigen is known for it. No much larger clone is present one base from it, and per-base qualities are unavailable.

TCRbeta CDR3 regions were amplified from genomic DNA using the immunoSEQ Assay, a bias-controlled multiplex PCR. The study's own analysis went as follows. Nucleated cell counts per sample were estimated from amplification of reference gene primers within the assay. Sequence reads were collapsed and filtered to measure the absolute abundance of every unique TCRbeta CDR3 rearrangement. Productive Simpson clonality was computed per sample as the square root of Simpson's diversity index over productive rearrangements. TCRdb obtained this table from immuneACCESS and retained in-frame rearrangements with V and J assigned. These tables miss some clones; where compared with another copy, unresolved V genes account for less than half of the shortfall, and the remainder is unexplained. V and J calls and clone size are copied from that table; D and trimming were computed from the DNA. For this sample there are about 120,000 clones; 85% appear just once. Together, the top ten hold 6.6% of the sample.

The receptor was isolated from a man older than 75 with active or convalescent COVID-19. Recombination connected TRBV3-1 (or the pseudogene TRBV3-2) to TRBJ1-2, with TRBD1 perhaps the D gene, on 5 matching bases. Sequences were obtained from peripheral blood. The DNA reads TGTGCCAGCAGCCTAAATCGGAGGGGAGATGGCTACACCTTC. The resulting protein is CASSLNRRGDGYTF.